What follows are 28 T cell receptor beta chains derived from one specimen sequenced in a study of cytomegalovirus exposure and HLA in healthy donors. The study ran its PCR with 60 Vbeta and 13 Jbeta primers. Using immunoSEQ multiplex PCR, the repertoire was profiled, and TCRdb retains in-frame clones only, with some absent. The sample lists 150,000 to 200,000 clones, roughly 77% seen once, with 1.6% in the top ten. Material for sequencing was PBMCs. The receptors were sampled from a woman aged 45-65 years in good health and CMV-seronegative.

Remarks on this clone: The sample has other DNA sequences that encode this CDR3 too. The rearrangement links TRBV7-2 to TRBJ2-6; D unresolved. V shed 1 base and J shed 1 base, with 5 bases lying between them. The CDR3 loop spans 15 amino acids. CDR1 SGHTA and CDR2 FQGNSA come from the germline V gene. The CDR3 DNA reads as TGTGCCAGCAGCTTAGGAGGTTCTGGGGCCAACGTCCTGACTTTC. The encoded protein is CASSLGGSGANVLTF.

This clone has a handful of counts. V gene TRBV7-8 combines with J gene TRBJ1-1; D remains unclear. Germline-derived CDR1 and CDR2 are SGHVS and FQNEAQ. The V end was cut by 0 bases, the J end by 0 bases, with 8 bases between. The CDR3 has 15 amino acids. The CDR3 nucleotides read TGTGCCAGCAGCTTAGCAGCGGTTATGAACACTGAAGCTTTCTTT. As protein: CASSLAAVMNTEAFF.

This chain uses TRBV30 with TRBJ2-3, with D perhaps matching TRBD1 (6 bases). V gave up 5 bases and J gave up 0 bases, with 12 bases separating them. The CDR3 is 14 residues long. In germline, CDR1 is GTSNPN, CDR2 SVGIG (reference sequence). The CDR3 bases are TGTGCCTGGGCCAGGGGCGGAAGCACAGATACGCAGTATTTT. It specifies CAWARGGSTDTQYF.

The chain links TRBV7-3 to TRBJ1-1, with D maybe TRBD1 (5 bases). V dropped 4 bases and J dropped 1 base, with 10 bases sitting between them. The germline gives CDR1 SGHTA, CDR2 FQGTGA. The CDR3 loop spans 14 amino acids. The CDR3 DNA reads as TGTGCCAGCAGCTCTACAGGCACGAACACTGAAGCTTTCTTT. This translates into CASSSTGTNTEAFF. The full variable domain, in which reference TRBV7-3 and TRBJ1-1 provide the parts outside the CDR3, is GAGVSQTPSNKVTEKGKYVELRCDPISGHTALYWYRQSLGQGPEFLIYFQGTGAADDSGLPNDRFFAVRPEGSVSTLKIQRTERGDSAVYLCASSSTGTNTEAFFGQGTRLTVV.

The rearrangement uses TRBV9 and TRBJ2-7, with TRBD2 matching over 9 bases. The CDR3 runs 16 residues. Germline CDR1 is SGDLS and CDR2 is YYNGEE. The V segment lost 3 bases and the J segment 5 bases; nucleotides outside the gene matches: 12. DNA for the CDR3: TGTGCCAGCAGCGCTTCCCAAGCGGGAGGAAAAAACGAGCAGTACTTC. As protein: CASSASQAGGKNEQYF. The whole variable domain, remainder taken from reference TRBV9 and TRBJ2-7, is DSGVTQTPKHLITATGQRVTLRCSPRSGDLSVYWYQQSLDQGLQFLIQYYNGEERAKGNILERFSAQQFPDLHSELNLSSLELGDSALYFCASSASQAGGKNEQYFGPGTRLTVT.

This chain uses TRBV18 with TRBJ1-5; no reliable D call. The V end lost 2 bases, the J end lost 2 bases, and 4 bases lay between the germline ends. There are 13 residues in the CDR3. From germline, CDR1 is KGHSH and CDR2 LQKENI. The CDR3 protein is CASSPAGNQPQHF. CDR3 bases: TGTGCCAGCTCACCAGCGGGCAATCAGCCCCAGCATTTT.

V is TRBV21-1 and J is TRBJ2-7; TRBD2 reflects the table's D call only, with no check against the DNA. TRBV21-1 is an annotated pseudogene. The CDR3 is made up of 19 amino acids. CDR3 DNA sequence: TGTGCCAGCAGCGGGGCCGGACTAGCGCCCCCACAAAAGGCCTACGAGCAGTACTTC. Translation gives CASSGAGLAPPQKAYEQYF.

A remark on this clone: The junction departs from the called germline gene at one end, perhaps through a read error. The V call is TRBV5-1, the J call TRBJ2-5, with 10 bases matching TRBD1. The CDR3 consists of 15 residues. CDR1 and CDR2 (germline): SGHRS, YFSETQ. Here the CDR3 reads CASSLRQGARETQYF. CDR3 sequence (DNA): TGTGCCAGCAGCTTAAGACAGGGGGCGAGGGAGACCCAGTACTTC.

The DNA for the CDR3 is TGTGCCAGCAGCGTTGCGGGACAGGGTATGTACGAGCAGTACTTC. Encoded protein: CASSVAGQGMYEQYF. The chain is built from TRBV9 and TRBJ2-5, with 9 nucleotides matching TRBD1. TRBJ2-7 explains the end of the DNA better; the J call may be wrong. Germline-derived CDR1 and CDR2 are SGDLS and YYNGEE. The CDR3 consists of 15 residues.

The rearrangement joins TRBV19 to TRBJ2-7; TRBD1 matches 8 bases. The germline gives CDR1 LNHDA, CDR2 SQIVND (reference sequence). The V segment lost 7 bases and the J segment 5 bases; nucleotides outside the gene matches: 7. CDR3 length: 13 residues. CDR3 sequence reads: CASMGQAADEQYF. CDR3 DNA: TGTGCCAGTATGGGACAGGCGGCCGACGAGCAGTACTTC.

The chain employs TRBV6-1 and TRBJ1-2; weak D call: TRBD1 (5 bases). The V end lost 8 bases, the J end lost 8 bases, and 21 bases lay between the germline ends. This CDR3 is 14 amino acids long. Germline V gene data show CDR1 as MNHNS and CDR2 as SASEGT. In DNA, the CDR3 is TGTGCCAGCGTTAGAACAGGTTTCCTTGGAGGCTACACCTTC. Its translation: CASVRTGFLGGYTF.

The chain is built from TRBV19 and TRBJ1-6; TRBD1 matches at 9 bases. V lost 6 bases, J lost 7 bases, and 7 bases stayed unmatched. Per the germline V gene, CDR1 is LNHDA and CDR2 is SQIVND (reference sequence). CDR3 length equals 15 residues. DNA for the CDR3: TGTGCCAGTAGAGCGGGACAGGGTGGAAATTCACCCCTCCACTTT. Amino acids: CASRAGQGGNSPLHF.

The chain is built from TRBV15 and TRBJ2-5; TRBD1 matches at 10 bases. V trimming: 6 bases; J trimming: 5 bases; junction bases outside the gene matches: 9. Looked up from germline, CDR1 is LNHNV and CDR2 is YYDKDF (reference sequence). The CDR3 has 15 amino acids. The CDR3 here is CATRGGTGVRETQYF. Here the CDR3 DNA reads TGTGCCACCAGGGGGGGGACAGGGGTTCGGGAGACCCAGTACTTC.

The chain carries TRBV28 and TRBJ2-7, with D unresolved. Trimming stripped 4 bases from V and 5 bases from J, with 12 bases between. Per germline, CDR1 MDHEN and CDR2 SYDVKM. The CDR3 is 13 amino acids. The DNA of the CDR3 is TGTGCCAGCAGTTCAAAACACAGCCACGAGCAGTACTTC. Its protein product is CASSSKHSHEQYF.

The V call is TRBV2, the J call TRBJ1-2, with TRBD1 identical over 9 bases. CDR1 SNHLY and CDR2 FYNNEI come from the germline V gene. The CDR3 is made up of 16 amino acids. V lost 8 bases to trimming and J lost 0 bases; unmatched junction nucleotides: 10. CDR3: CASRPGTGTTNYGYTF. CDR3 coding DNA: TGTGCCAGCCGTCCCGGGACAGGGACCACTAACTATGGCTACACCTTC.

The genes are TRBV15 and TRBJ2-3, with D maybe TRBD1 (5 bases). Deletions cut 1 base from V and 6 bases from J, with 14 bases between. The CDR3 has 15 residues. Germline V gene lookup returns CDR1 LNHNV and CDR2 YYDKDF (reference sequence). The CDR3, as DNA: TGTGCCACCAGCAGAGGGGCGGCAGGGTCCGATACGCAGTATTTT. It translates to CATSRGAAGSDTQYF.

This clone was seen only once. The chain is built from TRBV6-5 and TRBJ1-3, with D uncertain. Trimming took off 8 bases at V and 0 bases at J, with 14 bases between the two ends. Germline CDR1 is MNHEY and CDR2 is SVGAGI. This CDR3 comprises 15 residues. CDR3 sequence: CASAPAGYSGNTIYF. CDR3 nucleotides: TGTGCCAGCGCTCCGGCGGGTTACTCTGGAAACACCATATATTTT.

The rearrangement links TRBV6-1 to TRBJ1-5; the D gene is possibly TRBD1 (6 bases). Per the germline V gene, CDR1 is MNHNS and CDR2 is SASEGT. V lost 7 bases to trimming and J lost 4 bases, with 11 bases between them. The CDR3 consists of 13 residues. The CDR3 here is CASTGTGNQPQHF. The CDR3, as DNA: TGTGCCAGCACGGGAACAGGGAATCAGCCCCAGCATTTT.

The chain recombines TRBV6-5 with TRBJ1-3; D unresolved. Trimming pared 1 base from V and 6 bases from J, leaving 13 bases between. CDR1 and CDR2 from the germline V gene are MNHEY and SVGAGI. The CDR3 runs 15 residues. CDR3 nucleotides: TGTGCCAGCAGTTACTTACCACATTCAGAAAACACCATATATTTT. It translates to CASSYLPHSENTIYF.

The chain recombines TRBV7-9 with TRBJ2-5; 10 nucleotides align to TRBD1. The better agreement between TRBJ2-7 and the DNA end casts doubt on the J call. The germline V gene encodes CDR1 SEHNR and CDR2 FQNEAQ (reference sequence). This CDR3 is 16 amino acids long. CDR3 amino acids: CASSLAGTGDPYEQYF. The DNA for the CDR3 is TGTGCCAGCAGCTTAGCCGGGACAGGGGATCCCTACGAGCAGTACTTC.

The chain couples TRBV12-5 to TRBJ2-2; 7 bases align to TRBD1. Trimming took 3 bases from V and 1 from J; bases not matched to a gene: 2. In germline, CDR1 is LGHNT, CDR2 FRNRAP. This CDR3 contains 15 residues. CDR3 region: CASGFRQGNTGELFF. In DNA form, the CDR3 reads TGTGCTAGTGGTTTCCGACAGGGGAACACCGGGGAGCTGTTTTTT.

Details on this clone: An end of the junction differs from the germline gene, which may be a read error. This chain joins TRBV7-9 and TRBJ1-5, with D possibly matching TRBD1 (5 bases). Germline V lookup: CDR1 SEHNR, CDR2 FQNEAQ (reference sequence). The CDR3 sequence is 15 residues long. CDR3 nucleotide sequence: TGTTCCAGCAGTTCACAGGAGAATAGCAATCAGCCCCAGCATTTT. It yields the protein CSSSSQENSNQPQHF.

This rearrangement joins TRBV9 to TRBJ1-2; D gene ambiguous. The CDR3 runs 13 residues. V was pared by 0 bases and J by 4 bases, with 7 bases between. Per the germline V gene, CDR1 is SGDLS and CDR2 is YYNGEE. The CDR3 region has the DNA TGTGCCAGCAGCGTAGGAGAGCTCTATGGCTACACCTTC. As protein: CASSVGELYGYTF.

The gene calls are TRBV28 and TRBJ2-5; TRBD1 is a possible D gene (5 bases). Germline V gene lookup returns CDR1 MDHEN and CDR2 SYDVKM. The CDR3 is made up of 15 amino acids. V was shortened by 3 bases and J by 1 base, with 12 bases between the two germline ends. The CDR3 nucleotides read TGTGCCAGCAGTTTTATGACAGAGACCCAAGAGACCCAGTACTTC. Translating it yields CASSFMTETQETQYF.

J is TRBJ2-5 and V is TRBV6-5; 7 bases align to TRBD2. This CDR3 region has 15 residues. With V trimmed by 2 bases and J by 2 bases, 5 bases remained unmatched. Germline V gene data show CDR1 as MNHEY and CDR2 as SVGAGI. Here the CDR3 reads CASSYPLAAQETQYF. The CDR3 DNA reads TGTGCCAGCAGTTACCCGCTAGCGGCACAAGAGACCCAGTACTTC.

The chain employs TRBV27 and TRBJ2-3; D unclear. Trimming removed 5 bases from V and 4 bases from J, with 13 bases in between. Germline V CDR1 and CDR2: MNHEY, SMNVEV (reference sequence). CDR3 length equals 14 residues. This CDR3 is CASSRIDGADTQYF. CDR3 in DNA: TGTGCCAGCAGTCGAATTGACGGAGCAGATACGCAGTATTTT.

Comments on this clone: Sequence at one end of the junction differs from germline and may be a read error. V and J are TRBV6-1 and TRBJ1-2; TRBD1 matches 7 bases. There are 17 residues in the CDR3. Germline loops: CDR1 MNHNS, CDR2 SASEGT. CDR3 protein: CAISDPLGTEVGYGYTF. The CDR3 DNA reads TGTGCCATCAGTGACCCCTTGGGGACAGAGGTGGGCTATGGCTACACCTTC.

Here the CDR3 reads CSVGRDTEAFF. The CDR3 coding sequence is TGCAGCGTTGGCCGGGACACTGAAGCTTTCTTT. This chain uses TRBV29-1 with TRBJ1-1, with D unclear. The CDR3 is 11 residues long. Germline loops: CDR1 SQVTM, CDR2 ANQGSEA. V was clipped by 4 bases and J by 3 bases, with 6 bases between them.